Each of the 3 T cell receptor beta chains below was sequenced from the same sample in a study of blood T cells in healthy people across ages. Alongside a J-beta primer mix, a sample-barcoded 5' primer served in a second PCR lasting about 6 to 12 cycles. TCRdb re-called the 5' RACE reads with MiXCR, one entry per CDR3 protein. The table lists about 1.4 million distinct CDR3 sequences, roughly 64% of them singletons. The sequenced sample consisted of blood. Receptor source: a man aged 18 to 30 in good health.

This clonotype was observed a handful of times. V gene TRBV29-1 combines with J gene TRBJ2-7; D remains ambiguous. The J call could be wrong; TRBJ2-5 is a better fit for the DNA end. There are 14 residues in the CDR3. The germline gives CDR1 SQVTM, CDR2 ANQGSEA. DNA for the CDR3: TGCAGCGTCGAGCGCCGTTTACATCCGGAGACCCAGTACTTC. Translating gives CSVERRLHPETQYF.

This clonotype was recorded only once. The CDR3 bases are TGTGCCAGCAGACCCACAGGGTTCTATGGCTACACCTTC. It is translated as CASRPTGFYGYTF. J is TRBJ1-2 and V is TRBV12-3 or TRBV12-4; TRBD1 is a possible D gene (6 bases). CDR3 length: 13 residues. The V and J ends lost 6 bases and 4 bases respectively, with 12 bases between them.

As for this clonotype: A single base separates this from a much larger clone, so it may be a read error. The chain uses TRBV15 and TRBJ2-4; D remains ambiguous. The CDR3 runs 13 residues. Germline CDR1 and CDR2: LNHNV and YYDKDF (reference sequence). CDR3 sequence reads: CATSPSQKNVQYF. The CDR3 bases are TGTGCCACCAGCCCGAGCCAGAAAAACGTTCAGTACTTC. Variable domain in full (rest from reference TRBV15 and TRBJ2-4): DAMVIQNPRYQVTQFGKPVTLSCSQTLNHNVMYWYQQKSSQAPKLLFHYYDKDFNNEADTPDNFQSRRPNTSFCFLDIRSPGLGDTAMYLCATSPSQKNVQYFGAGTRLSVL.